This T cell receptor (beta chain) came from a study of blood T cell repertoires in COVID-19. Across the study: Acute and convalescent COVID-19 specimens originated in the United States, Italy and Spain. T cells, B-cell-depleted T cells, or PBMCs supplied cDNA or gDNA.

Authors' processing steps: For nucleated cells, counts were estimated from reference gene primer amplification. The protocol was immunoSEQ multiplex PCR, while the TCRdb copy is restricted to in-frame clones and leaves out a portion. Clonal size and the V and J genes are those of that table, whereas D and trimming came from the DNA. Among some 120,000 clones listed, 55% to 75% were seen once. Only a few counts were recorded for this clone. Germline V CDR1 and CDR2: LNHDA, SQIVND (reference sequence). The CDR3 covers 14 residues. The V end lost 2 bases, the J end lost 4 bases, and 8 bases lay between the germline ends.

Sequenced input: peripheral blood. The sequence was obtained from a human donor with acute or convalescent COVID-19. The donor label of this sample is uncertain. The chain couples TRBV19 to TRBJ2-2, with unresolved D. The CDR3 nucleotides are TGTGCCAGTAGTATATCCAGTATCACCGGGGAGCTGTTTTTT. It codes for CASSISSITGELFF.